Given below is one T cell receptor (beta chain) in context. This clone has a handful of counts. The clone's antigen remains unknown. No base-level quality is on record; no much larger clone is a single base apart. The immunoSEQ Assay, a bias-controlled multiplex PCR, was used to amplify TCRbeta CDR3 regions from genomic DNA. The study's own analysis went as follows. The number of nucleated cells in each sample was estimated from the amplification of reference gene primers within the assay. Sequence reads were collapsed and filtered to measure the absolute abundance of every unique TCRbeta CDR3 rearrangement. For each sample, productive Simpson clonality was calculated as the square root of Simpson's diversity index over productive rearrangements. The table was pulled from immuneACCESS by TCRdb, which kept in-frame rearrangements only. Such tables lose some clones; where checked, under half of the loss comes from unresolved V genes, and the rest has no known cause. V, J and clone size were drawn from that table, and D and trimming were deduced from the DNA. The sample includes approximately 130,000 clones, with approximately 84% observed a single time. 15% to 20% of the sample rests with the top ten.

Samples from volunteer blood donors who had recovered from COVID-19 were contributed by a second Seattle source. Whole blood was collected in K2EDTA tubes by collaborating institutions according to the institutions' own protocols. For TCRbeta analysis, collaborator samples were shipped as frozen whole blood, as isolated PBMCs, or as DNA extracted from either sample type. CDR1 and CDR2 are drawn from the germline V gene: SGHVS, FQNEAQ. Measured from the cysteine to the phenylalanine, the CDR3 is 15 residues long. Just the 45-base CDR3 DNA is kept, in frame starting at base 1. V loses 8 bases, J loses 1 base, and the germline ends lie 17 bases apart. This sample was taken from a study of blood T cell repertoires in COVID-19 (dated by TCRdb to 2020 to 2022). With regard to the full study: Collaborator samples came from the United States, Italy and Spain and covered acute and convalescent phases of COVID-19. The prospective study material was composed of cDNA or gDNA derived from T cells, B-cell-depleted T cells, or PBMCs. Deeply sampled blood TCRbeta repertoires from subjects exposed to, actively infected with, or recovered from COVID-19 were included in the dataset. The repertoires were made available in a free public database intended to serve as a resource for research on the immune response to SARS-CoV-2. Samples were obtained from the ongoing ImmuneRACE study (first 160 participants) and from approximately 1,200 subjects provided by 6 global collaborators. Sample metadata almost always included a de-identified subject ID, COVID-19 status, age in years and sex. Where available, HLA class I and class II types were obtained from metadata supplied by the sample provider rather than from assay-based typing. General study outcomes and caveats: The quantity of clinical and demographic metadata differed by source and by participant and was supplied without curation.

The TCR comes from a woman aged 50 to 65 who had recovered from COVID-19. Input material: peripheral blood. The chain links TRBV7-8 with TRBJ1-1; matching of 5 bases hints at TRBD1 as the D gene. The CDR3 corresponds to CASSLHFRENTEAFF. The nucleotides read TGTGCCAGCTCCCTCCACTTCAGGGAGAACACTGAAGCTTTCTTT.